This T cell receptor (beta chain) was sequenced for a study of T cells in tuberculosis. Study-wide results and limits: Active tuberculosis alpha repertoires lay closer to GMM-specific TCRs than controls'. Active tuberculosis patients had shorter CDR3-alpha; the beta difference was nonsignificant.

CDR3 length equals 14 residues. Germline values: CDR1 LGHNA, CDR2 YNFKEQ. V lost 7 bases and J lost 6, with 17 bases in between. Time point indicated: new active TB diagnosis, blood taken before or within 7 days of starting treatment. A word on this clone: The antigen is undetermined.

Sequenced by immunoSEQ multiplex PCR; TCRdb stores in-frame clones only, minus some. The sample contains roughly 35,000 clones, about 91% of which appear only once. Sample: PBMCs, taken at tuberculosis diagnosis. The V and J genes are TRBV4-2 and TRBJ2-3; a weak D match, TRBD2 (7 bases). This sequence originates from an adult with tuberculosis. Some clones in this sample may be carry-over from other donors' samples. The CDR3 nucleotides are TGTGCCAGCACCCCCTCTTGGGGGGGCGATACGCAGTATTTT. It is translated as CASTPSWGGDTQYF.